The next 23 T cell receptor beta chains were all read from a single sample in a study of blood T cells in healthy people across ages. For the second PCR, which ran for 7 to 11 cycles, a sample-barcoded 5' primer and a J-beta primer mix were used. One entry per CDR3 protein, called by TCRdb with MiXCR from the 5' RACE reads. This sample has roughly 1,800,000 distinct CDR3 sequences, with 49% found just once. The source material was blood. The receptors were sampled from a woman aged 40-49 years in good health.

The rearrangement uses TRBV28 and TRBJ2-4; D remains ambiguous. V dropped 4 bases and J dropped 6 bases, with 13 bases sitting between them. This CDR3 contains 14 residues. Germline V lookup: CDR1 MDHEN, CDR2 SYDVKM. The DNA for the CDR3 is TGTGCCAGCAGTTCCCCCCCCCTGAGAAACATTCAGTACTTC. Residues: CASSSPPLRNIQYF.

The genes are TRBV24-1 and TRBJ2-3; no clear D gene. This CDR3 has 14 amino acids. Germline V lookup: CDR1 KGHDR, CDR2 SFDVKD. V gave up 3 bases and J gave up 3 bases, with 9 bases separating them. Written as DNA, the CDR3 is TGTGCCACCAGTGATAAATCTAAGACAGATACGCAGTATTTT. Protein: CATSDKSKTDTQYF.

The CDR3 loop reads CASSEALGFGETQYF. The CDR3 region has the DNA TGTGCCAGCAGTGAAGCGCTTGGGTTCGGAGAGACCCAGTACTTC. V and J are TRBV2 and TRBJ2-5; D unclear. The CDR3 has 15 residues. From germline, CDR1 is SNHLY and CDR2 FYNNEI. V was pared by 0 bases and J by 4 bases, with 12 bases between.

This chain connects TRBV10-3 to TRBJ1-3, with D perhaps matching TRBD1 (6 bases). The V gene lost 5 bases and the J gene lost 4 bases, with 15 bases spanning the gap. The CDR3 is 15 residues long. Germline CDR1 is ENHRY and CDR2 is SYGVKD. The DNA for the CDR3 is TGTGCCATCAGTCCTTCCCCGGGACAAGGAAACACCATATATTTT. This encodes CAISPSPGQGNTIYF.

This chain connects TRBV5-1 to TRBJ2-5; D is perhaps TRBD1 (6 bases). This CDR3 is built from 14 residues. CDR1 is SGHRS and CDR2 is YFSETQ in the germline V gene. The germline V and J ends were trimmed by 1 base and 5 bases, with 12 bases remaining between them. CDR3 in amino acids: CASSLSRGDETQYF. DNA for the CDR3: TGCGCCAGCAGCTTGTCCAGGGGAGATGAGACCCAGTACTTC.

This clonotype has more than one count but fewer than ten. The V gene is TRBV11-2, the J gene TRBJ2-7, with TRBD2 matching 9 bases. There are 17 residues in the CDR3. Germline lookup yields CDR1 SGHAT and CDR2 FQNNGV. V was clipped by 0 bases and J by 4 bases; unmatched bases: 10. The CDR3 loop is CASSLDLPRAGGYEQYF. The CDR3 DNA reads as TGTGCCAGCAGCTTAGATTTGCCTAGAGCGGGGGGTTACGAGCAGTACTTC.

This clonotype turned up a few times. V usage is TRBV4-2 and J usage is TRBJ2-3; D is perhaps TRBD2 (5 bases). This CDR3 region has 16 residues. The germline gives CDR1 LGHNA, CDR2 YNFKEQ. V was shortened by 1 base and J by 2 bases, with 13 bases between the two germline ends. CDR3: CASSQGSARATDTQYF. CDR3 DNA: TGTGCCAGCAGCCAAGGGAGTGCGAGGGCCACAGATACGCAGTATTTT.

The rearrangement joins TRBV28 to TRBJ2-3; D possibly matches TRBD1 or TRBD2 (7 bases each). CDR1 and CDR2 from the germline V gene are MDHEN and SYDVKM. The CDR3 extends over 18 amino acids. V shed 5 bases and J shed 2 bases, with 23 bases lying between them. The CDR3, as DNA: TGTGCCAGCAGTCTCACAGGGGCGGGGGACTATCTCACAGATACGCAGTATTTT. It yields the protein CASSLTGAGDYLTDTQYF.

The V and J genes are TRBV12-3 or TRBV12-4 and TRBJ1-2; 8 positions agree with TRBD1. CDR3 length: 14 amino acids. The V segment lost 4 bases and the J segment 8 bases; nucleotides outside the gene matches: 9. The CDR3 spells CASSSRQGWGGYTF. CDR3 nucleotides: TGTGCCAGCAGTTCCCGACAGGGGTGGGGAGGCTACACCTTC.

The chain links TRBV20-1 to TRBJ1-1; 7 nucleotides align to TRBD1. The CDR3 is 13 amino acids. The ends lost 4 bases at V and 0 bases at J; junction bases unmatched: 2. The germline gives CDR1 DFQATT, CDR2 SNEGSKA (reference sequence). The CDR3 sequence: CSANRGLNTEAFF. CDR3 bases: TGCAGTGCTAATAGGGGGCTGAACACTGAAGCTTTCTTT.

V gene TRBV7-9 combines with J gene TRBJ2-1; D might be TRBD1 (5 bases). Trimming left V 1 base short and J 0 bases short, with 19 bases between. Germline-derived CDR1 and CDR2 are SEHNR and FQNEAQ (reference sequence). The CDR3 length is 19 residues. The CDR3 nucleotides read TGTGCCAGCAGCTTAGGGGGAAGGGGTTACAGGAACTCCTACAATGAGCAGTTCTTC. It translates to CASSLGGRGYRNSYNEQFF.

This clonotype was seen only a few times. The rearrangement links TRBV5-1 to TRBJ2-1; D perhaps matches TRBD1 (6 bases). Germline V gene sequence: CDR1 SGHRS, CDR2 YFSETQ. V lost 2 bases, J lost 12 bases, and 9 bases lay in between. The CDR3 covers 11 residues. The CDR3 DNA sequence: TGCGCCAGCAGCTTCGGCAGGGGGCAGTTCTTC. It translates to CASSFGRGQFF. The whole variable domain, remainder taken from reference TRBV5-1 and TRBJ2-1, is KAGVTQTPRYLIKTRGQQVTLSCSPISGHRSVSWYQQTPGQGLQFLFEYFSETQRNKGNFPGRFSGRQFSNSRSEMNVSTLELGDSALYLCASSFGRGQFFGPGTRLTVL.

This clonotype came up a few times. The chain joins TRBV28 to TRBJ2-6; weak D call: TRBD2 (5 bases). The length of the CDR3 is 15 residues. The V gene lost 6 bases and the J gene lost 4 bases, with 13 bases spanning the gap. Germline CDR1 MDHEN, CDR2 SYDVKM. The CDR3 DNA reads as TGTGCCAGCAGGAGCGCGGGTTCCGGGGCCAACGTCCTGACTTTC. Translating it yields CASRSAGSGANVLTF.

V usage is TRBV4-2 and J usage is TRBJ2-1; D not certain. The V gene's germline CDR1 is LGHNA and CDR2 YNFKEQ. The CDR3 has 14 amino acids. The V end was cut by 6 bases, the J end by 6 bases, with 15 bases between. The CDR3 DNA reads TGTGCCAGCAGAACCGGCACCCTCGGCAATGAGCAGTTCTTC. Protein sequence: CASRTGTLGNEQFF.

The CDR3 coding sequence is TGCAGTGCTGGCTGGGGTACCTACGAGCAGTACTTC. As protein: CSAGWGTYEQYF. The gene calls are TRBV20-1 and TRBJ2-7; D ambiguous. V lost 5 bases and J lost 2, with 10 bases in between. Germline CDR1 is DFQATT and CDR2 is SNEGSKA (reference sequence). The CDR3 covers 12 residues.

The chain links TRBV27 to TRBJ2-1; 12 bases line up with TRBD2. V lost 1 base to trimming and J lost 5 bases; unmatched junction nucleotides: 3. CDR3 length: 16 residues. Per germline, CDR1 MNHEY and CDR2 SMNVEV (reference sequence). CDR3 protein: CASSLWLAGGNNEQFF. The CDR3 bases are TGTGCCAGCAGTTTATGGCTAGCGGGGGGGAACAATGAGCAGTTCTTC.

The chain links TRBV6-1 to TRBJ2-1, with D hard to call. Germline loops: CDR1 MNHNS, CDR2 SASEGT. This CDR3 region has 14 residues. The V end was cut by 2 bases, the J end by 7 bases, with 12 bases between. DNA of the CDR3: TGTGCCAGCAGTGAACGGTCGGCTTTAAATGAGCAGTTCTTC. It is translated as CASSERSALNEQFF.

This clonotype was counted many times. V usage is TRBV20-1 and J usage is TRBJ2-4, with a tentative D call TRBD1 (5 bases). V lost 0 bases and J 0 bases, leaving 12 bases between the germline ends. The length of the CDR3 is 16 residues. Germline CDR1 DFQATT, CDR2 SNEGSKA (reference sequence). This CDR3 reads CSARDFRERAKNIQYF. The CDR3 DNA reads TGCAGTGCTAGAGATTTCAGGGAAAGAGCCAAAAACATTCAGTACTTC.

This clonotype has just a few counts. The chain carries TRBV15 and TRBJ2-5; TRBD2 matches at 11 bases. Germline loops: CDR1 LNHNV, CDR2 YYDKDF (reference sequence). The junction had 3 bases not matched to a gene; V was cut back by 0 bases and J by 3 bases. The CDR3 extends over 16 amino acids. CDR3 amino acids: CATSREYSGGEETQYF. CDR3 coding DNA: TGTGCCACCAGCAGAGAATATAGCGGGGGGGAAGAGACCCAGTACTTC.

As to this clonotype: A much larger clone differs by one base, so this may be a read error. The chain recombines TRBV7-2 with TRBJ2-3; TRBD2 matches 12 bases. CDR1 and CDR2 (germline): SGHTA, FQGNSA. CDR3 size: 18 residues. The CDR3 loop is CASSLVLAGGSGTGTQYF. The CDR3 DNA sequence: TGTGCCAGCAGCTTAGTACTAGCGGGGGGCAGCGGCACAGGTACGCAGTATTTT.

This clonotype turned up a few times. CDR3 sequence: CASSPGQPFSPLHF. DNA of the CDR3: TGTGCCAGCAGCCCGGGACAGCCCTTTAGCCCCCTCCACTTT. This sequence joins TRBV7-2 and TRBJ1-6; 7 positions match TRBD1. Losses at the gene ends were 5 bases for V and 13 bases for J; bases not matched to a gene: 11. CDR3 length equals 14 residues. Germline V CDR1 and CDR2: SGHTA, FQGNSA.

Comment on this clonotype: This may stem from a read error, because a much larger clone lies one nucleotide away. The V and J genes are TRBV12-3 or TRBV12-4 and TRBJ2-5; D not resolved. This CDR3 spans 13 amino acids. Trimming left V 3 bases short and J 11 bases short, with 16 bases between. CDR3 bases: TGTGCCAGCAGTTTGTATCTGGGTAATGAGCAGTACTTC. Translated, it gives CASSLYLGNEQYF.

The V gene is TRBV7-2, the J gene TRBJ2-1; D call uncertain. The V gene lost 4 bases and the J gene lost 5 bases, with 9 bases spanning the gap. CDR3 length: 13 residues. The germline V gene has CDR1 SGHTA and CDR2 FQGNSA. The CDR3 DNA sequence: TGTGCCAGCAGCTCAGAACTCCACAATGAGCAGTTCTTC. Translated: CASSSELHNEQFF. The full variable domain, completed using reference TRBV7-2 and TRBJ2-1, is GAGVSQSPSNKVTEKGKDVELRCDPISGHTALYWYRQSLGQGLEFLIYFQGNSAPDKSGLPSDRFSAERTGGSVSTLTIQRTQQEDSAVYLCASSSELHNEQFFGPGTRLTVL.